This TCR beta chain was captured by sequencing in a study of molecular identifiers for immune sequencing clone quantification (dated by TCRdb to 2016 to 2019). As for the study more broadly: For a replicate experiment, the RNA from either around 20,000 or 100,000 naive CD8 T cells was divided into five aliquots, and four of those aliquots went on to sequencing. The study was a methods study using CD8 T cells to benchmark molecular-identifier clustering-based TCR repertoire sequencing (MIDCIRS) and TCR RNA copy counting. What the study reported, not specific to this receptor: Highly expanded clone sizes could be underestimated because identical TCR molecules may share a barcode. Modeling gave about 3.3 recovered TCR RNA copies per cell versus 9.5 to 10 by digital PCR, implying approximately 30% capture efficiency. Even against a background of about a million naive CD8 T cells, spiked-in Jurkat TCR RNA amounting to a single cell's worth was reported to be detectable. When barcode sub-clustering was left out, chimeric consensus sequences inflated TCR diversity, with chimeras reaching as high as 47%. In CMV-specific effector cells, over 99% of molecules were held by clones above 20 RNA copies, whereas under 1% of molecules were held by such clones in naive cells. Spiked-in Jurkat TCR RNA (approximately eleven copies' worth), which is not part of the donor repertoire, was contained in the naive libraries.

Library preparation used PCR. The sequencing machine was an Illumina HiSeq 4000. Bulk TCR libraries were prepared as previously described, using TCR primers listed in Table S5. Total RNA was purified with the Qiagen AllPrep DNA/RNA kit. Before analysis, reads from multiple sequencing runs of the same library were pooled. As for how the authors treated the data: Reads were retained only if the reads had an exact TCR constant sequence, and the retained reads were trimmed to 150 nt and grouped according to their 12-nt molecular barcodes. Within each barcode group, reads were sub-clustered at a 15% Levenshtein threshold, and quality-weighted consensus sequences were built per RNA molecule. Non-functional sequences were removed, as were lower-count sequences one edit away from another. Based on fitting two negative binomial distributions, any barcode sub-cluster with under 20% of the maximum read count was discarded. In TCRdb, the public reads were trimmed at Q25 with fastp and aligned with MiXCR, with productive beta chains retained. All rows with the same CDR3 protein become a single entry with the most common DNA and genes. None of the V and J calls come from the authors' own analysis; TCRdb made them. This sample is represented by under 650,000 distinct CDR3 sequences; around 20% of them were singletons. Roughly 0.9% of the sample is held by the ten biggest clonotypes.

Naive CD8 T cell libraries were made from around 18,000 to 910,000 sorted cells using 10%, 30% or 50% of purified RNA. On a BD FACSAria II, naive CD8 T cells were FACS-sorted as CD8+CD4-CCR7+CD45RA+ and collected into RLT Plus buffer. To test detection sensitivity, Jurkat RNA equivalent to under 12 TCR copies was spiked into samples of about 19,000-1,000,000 naive CD8 T cells. CD8 T cells were enriched using RosetteSep CD8+ T Cell Enrichment Cocktail and Ficoll-Paque, and the enriched cells then underwent ACK red cell lysis. Inclusive of the bounding cysteine and phenylalanine, the CDR3 is 14 residues long. The retained sequence is limited to the CDR3, 42 bases, with the frame set at the first base. Trimming removed 5 bases from V and 1 base from J, leaving 11 bases between the germline ends. Taken from the germline V gene, the CDR1 and CDR2 loops are MNHEY and SVGEGT. This clonotype showed up many times. Its specific antigen is unknown. Base-call qualities are not available, and no considerably larger clone is one nucleotide away.

The rearrangement joined TRBV6-2 or TRBV6-3 to TRBJ1-1; a confident D gene designation cannot be given. The origin of this receptor is a human donor in good health. Some libraries in this study had Jurkat cell RNA spiked in. Sequenced input: naive CD8+ T cells from blood, with Jurkat cell RNA spiked in. The cell subset or site label for this specimen denotes: FACS-sorted CD8+CD4-CCR7+CD45RA+ naive T cells. The CDR3 region reads CASSLDGANTEAFF. Here is the DNA: TGTGCCAGCAGTCTGGACGGAGCGAACACTGAAGCTTTCTTT.